The rows below give T cell receptor beta chains drawn from one sample of a study of T cell clusters in autoimmune cytopenias. TCRdb reprocessed the multiplex PCR reads and keeps a single row for each CDR3 protein, giving no DNA. The repertoire table contains roughly 8,100 distinct CDR3 sequences. The sample taken for sequencing was peripheral blood. Source of these receptors: a human donor with an autoimmune cytopenia or autoimmune hepatitis (not recorded which). The CDR3 runs from the conserved cysteine through the conserved F or W. Size tells how often a clone was seen (once, few, many) or the class of an expanded clone, and some rows leave it out.

V gene	clone size	J gene	CDR3 protein
TRBV6-6	.	TRBJ1-2	CASSSSGYGYTF
TRBV14	.	TRBJ1-1	CASSIGGNTEAFF
TRBV19	medium-sized	TRBJ1-5	CASSPRDRRSNQPQHF
TRBV5-4	.	TRBJ2-7	CASSPGDGSLREQYF
TRBV7-9	.	TRBJ1-3	CASSQTYSGNTIYF
TRBV12-3/TRBV12-4	medium-sized	TRBJ1-6	CASSGTADNSPLHF
TRBV20-1	.	TRBJ2-3	CSARRPYRARRSPDTQYF
TRBV14	.	TRBJ2-7	CASSHRAGQGSYEQYF
TRBV12-3/TRBV12-4	.	TRBJ2-1	CASGPRWEQFF
TRBV5-1	.	TRBJ1-2	CASSFFRQGHPNYGYTF
TRBV12-3/TRBV12-4	.	TRBJ1-5	CASSRSTVGILGNQPQHF
TRBV6-1	.	TRBJ1-5	CASSESGTGADQPQHF
TRBV6-5	medium-sized	TRBJ1-3	CASSSHPGQGVGNTIYF
TRBV12-3/TRBV12-4	.	TRBJ2-1	CASSRTKSSYNEQFF
TRBV6-2/TRBV6-3	.	TRBJ2-5	CASTRARETQYF
TRBV7-6	.	TRBJ1-3	CASSSDRGPGNTIYF
TRBV27	.	TRBJ1-5	CASSLRGGSQPQHF
TRBV6-5	medium-sized	TRBJ1-2	CASQNRGQESGYTF
TRBV5-6	medium-sized	TRBJ2-7	CASRGGVGYEQYF
TRBV30	.	TRBJ2-3	CAWSGDRYTDTQYF
TRBV12-3/TRBV12-4	medium-sized	TRBJ2-3	CASSSQGGTDTQYF
TRBV6-2/TRBV6-3	medium-sized	TRBJ1-1	CASRLNREAFF